The T cell receptor (beta chain) described here comes from a study of cytomegalovirus exposure and HLA in healthy donors. Study-wide findings and caveats: A further, later analysis showed that HLA-associated TCR beta chains (compared with equally common others) were more clonally expanded. CMV antigen specificity of three CMV-associated chains was confirmed in vitro. A later analysis reportedly found that, within productive TCRs, an Asian-associated ancestry cluster had fewer N-insertions than the mean observed across the approximately 700 donors. Reportedly, TCR beta sequences accurately predicted HLA-A and HLA-B alleles in most subjects.

CDR1 SGHTA and CDR2 FQGNSA come from the germline V gene. V was pared by 1 base and J by 2 bases, with 11 bases between. This CDR3 has 15 residues. Use of 60 Vbeta and 13 Jbeta primers characterized the PCR. The assay was immunoSEQ multiplex PCR, and TCRdb's table has in-frame clones only and misses some. Among around 150,000 clones, 65% to 85% were seen once, and the ten largest hold roughly 7.1%. Points on this clone: Its matching antigen is unknown.

The rearrangement uses TRBV7-2 and TRBJ1-2; no firm D call. The sample taken for sequencing was PBMCs. The TCR sequence derives from a middle-aged man in good health and CMV-seropositive. CDR3 residues: CASSLGQALNYGYTF. The CDR3 DNA reads as TGTGCCAGCAGCTTAGGTCAGGCCCTGAACTATGGCTACACCTTC.